Each of the 22 T cell receptor beta chains below was sequenced from the same sample in a study of T cell repertoires in cytomegalovirus infection. MiXCR, run by TCRdb on the reads, gives a single entry per CDR3 protein. The sample gives about 230,000 distinct CDR3 sequences, 22% of which show up once; 18% is in the top ten. Sequencing was done on a sample of CD8+ T cells from PBMCs. The receptors originated from a human donor in good health (CMV status not recorded). Some clones in this sample may be carry-over from other donors' samples.

This clonotype was detected only once. This chain joins TRBV6-5 and TRBJ1-1; D gene unclear. The V and J ends lost 6 bases and 8 bases respectively, with 13 bases between them. Germline CDR1 is MNHEY and CDR2 is SVGAGI. This CDR3 has 12 amino acids. The chain's CDR3 is CASSHPGREAFF. The CDR3 DNA sequence: TGTGCCAGCAGCCACCCCGGGCGAGAAGCTTTCTTT.

The chain recombines TRBV7-7 with TRBJ2-7, with 7 bases identical to TRBD1. Trimming removed 5 bases from V and 1 base from J; junction bases left unmatched: 5. The CDR3 loop spans 14 amino acids. Germline assignment: CDR1 SSHAT and CDR2 FNYEAQ (reference sequence). The CDR3 DNA sequence: TGTGCCAGCAGCGAGGGACAGCATTCCTACGAGCAGTACTTC. Residues: CASSEGQHSYEQYF.

This clonotype showed up many times. The V and J genes are TRBV27 and TRBJ2-5; TRBD2 is a possible D gene (6 bases). Trimming took 0 bases from V and 5 from J, leaving 10 bases between them. Germline assignment: CDR1 MNHEY and CDR2 SMNVEV (reference sequence). The CDR3 is 14 residues long. The CDR3 is CASSLSRAGETQYF. The CDR3 bases are TGTGCCAGCAGTTTATCAAGGGCGGGGGAGACCCAGTACTTC.

The chain employs TRBV6-6 and TRBJ1-1, with 9 positions matching TRBD1. Germline values: CDR1 MNHNY, CDR2 SVGAGI (reference sequence). The CDR3 loop spans 13 amino acids. V shed 5 bases, J shed 3 bases, and the junction held 1 base outside the gene matches. The CDR3 bases are TGTGCCAGCAGTACAGGGGGCTACACTGAAGCTTTCTTT. It is translated as CASSTGGYTEAFF.

The rearrangement links TRBV7-6 to TRBJ1-1; TRBD1 is a possible D gene (5 bases). The CDR3 runs to 18 residues. Trimming took 2 bases from V and 0 from J, leaving 19 bases between them. From germline, CDR1 is SGHVS and CDR2 FNYEAQ. The CDR3 loop reads CASSLPGRAFLMNTEAFF. The CDR3 nucleotides read TGTGCCAGCAGCTTACCTGGCAGGGCCTTTCTCATGAACACTGAAGCTTTCTTT.

This clonotype was seen a handful of times. CDR3 coding DNA: TGCGCCAGCAGCCCCTCTACAGGCGGCACCGGGGAGCTGTTTTTT. It encodes CASSPSTGGTGELFF. This chain uses TRBV5-1 with TRBJ2-2; a weak D match, TRBD1 (5 bases). The CDR3 covers 15 residues. V lost 4 bases and J lost 4, with 14 bases in between. Germline V gene data show CDR1 as SGHRS and CDR2 as YFSETQ.

CDR3 loop: CASSLTASGGTYEQYF. The CDR3 coding sequence is TGTGCCAGCAGCTTAACGGCTAGCGGGGGCACCTACGAGCAGTACTTC. This rearrangement joins TRBV11-2 to TRBJ2-7; the match to TRBD2 covers 10 bases. The germline CDR1 and CDR2 sequences are SGHAT and FQNNGV. The CDR3 is 16 residues long. Trimming at V came to 2 bases and at J to 2 bases, leaving 6 bases not matched to a gene.

This clonotype has only one observation. The genes are TRBV5-1 and TRBJ2-7; 7 bases match TRBD1. CDR1 SGHRS and CDR2 YFSETQ come from the germline V gene. The CDR3 runs 15 residues. V lost 0 bases to trimming and J lost 2 bases; unmatched junction nucleotides: 5. The CDR3 region has the DNA TGCGCCAGCAGCTTGGCGGGACAGAAGCCCTACGAGCAGTACTTC. Its protein product is CASSLAGQKPYEQYF.

This clonotype showed up just a few times. The gene calls are TRBV7-9 and TRBJ2-3; D not certain. Per the germline V gene, CDR1 is SEHNR and CDR2 is FQNEAQ (reference sequence). The CDR3 length is 15 residues. With 5 bases removed from V and 0 bases from J, the gap between germline ends came to 12 bases. CDR3 sequence reads: CASSAGRASTDTQYF. The CDR3 nucleotides read TGTGCCAGCAGCGCCGGCAGAGCTAGCACAGATACGCAGTATTTT.

The V call is TRBV28, the J call TRBJ2-1; 7 positions match TRBD1. With V trimmed by 10 bases and J by 4 bases, 10 bases remained unmatched. The CDR3 sequence is 14 residues long. Germline V gene sequence: CDR1 MDHEN, CDR2 SYDVKM. The CDR3 reads CAIRSGQVYNEQFF. The CDR3 DNA sequence: TGTGCCATCAGAAGCGGACAGGTGTACAATGAGCAGTTCTTC.

This clonotype has ten or more counts. This sequence joins TRBV28 and TRBJ2-3; D is unresolved. The CDR3 consists of 13 residues. Germline values: CDR1 MDHEN, CDR2 SYDVKM. The V and J ends lost 8 bases and 5 bases respectively, with 14 bases between them. CDR3 sequence (DNA): TGTGCCAGCCACCGGTCCTGGGAAGATACGCAGTATTTT. Translation: CASHRSWEDTQYF.

The CDR3 here is CSAYLGGLDPYEQYF. As DNA, the CDR3 is TGCAGTGCTTATTTAGGGGGGCTCGACCCGTACGAGCAGTACTTC. This chain uses TRBV20-1 with TRBJ2-7; D may match TRBD1 or TRBD2 (6 bases each). Looked up from germline, CDR1 is DFQATT and CDR2 is SNEGSKA (reference sequence). The CDR3 is made up of 15 amino acids. V lost 5 bases, J lost 4 bases, and 21 bases lay in between.

The chain uses TRBV27 and TRBJ1-1; TRBD1 agrees at 7 bases. Germline V lookup: CDR1 MNHEY, CDR2 SMNVEV (reference sequence). The CDR3 covers 16 residues. V was pared by 1 base and J by 5 bases, with 10 bases of the junction left unmatched. The CDR3 here is CASSLFPAGGMTEAFF. CDR3 sequence (DNA): TGTGCCAGCAGTTTATTCCCGGCAGGGGGGATGACTGAAGCTTTCTTT.

J is TRBJ1-6 and V is TRBV6-2 or TRBV6-3; D unclear. Per the germline V gene, CDR1 is MNHEY and CDR2 is SVGEGT. Trimming took off 2 bases at V and 14 bases at J, with 13 bases between the two ends. This CDR3 has 13 residues. The CDR3: CASSYETAPSLHF. CDR3 DNA sequence: TGTGCCAGCAGTTACGAGACGGCGCCGTCCCTCCACTTT.

This clonotype was counted ten times or more. The chain couples TRBV4-1 to TRBJ1-1; D not resolved. The CDR3 totals 19 residues. V lost 0 bases to trimming and J lost 1 base, with 21 bases between them. Germline lookup yields CDR1 MGHRA and CDR2 YSYEKL. The CDR3, as DNA: TGCGCCAGCAGCCAAGATCAATACGGGTCAGTCGGGTGGAACACTGAAGCTTTCTTT. It translates to CASSQDQYGSVGWNTEAFF.

The gene calls are TRBV3-1 and TRBJ2-4, with no clear D. The V end lost 0 bases, the J end lost 0 bases, and 12 bases lay between the germline ends. The CDR3 totals 17 residues. Germline V CDR1 and CDR2: LGHDT, YNNKEL (reference sequence). The CDR3 sequence is CASSQDVWTPAKNIQYF. Here the CDR3 DNA reads TGTGCCAGCAGCCAAGATGTTTGGACCCCAGCCAAAAACATTCAGTACTTC.

J is TRBJ2-4 and V is TRBV28; D remains unclear. Germline assignment: CDR1 MDHEN and CDR2 SYDVKM. Trimming cost V 5 bases and J 0 bases, with 8 bases left between them. CDR3 size: 14 residues. In DNA, the CDR3 is TGTGCCAGCAGTCCGAGTCTAGCCAAAAACATTCAGTACTTC. Its translation is CASSPSLAKNIQYF.

This clonotype has a handful of counts. This chain connects TRBV20-1 to TRBJ2-7; 9 bases agree with TRBD2. Germline CDR1 is DFQATT and CDR2 is SNEGSKA (reference sequence). The CDR3 length is 14 residues. After removal of 6 bases from V and 7 bases from J, the junction contained 13 bases not matched to a gene. For the CDR3, the DNA is TGCAGTGCCCCCGTGGTAGCGGGGGCGCAGGAGCAGTACTTC. Protein sequence: CSAPVVAGAQEQYF.

This clonotype occurred a few times. V is TRBV28 and J is TRBJ2-1; D remains ambiguous. This CDR3 is 13 amino acids long. Germline V gene lookup returns CDR1 MDHEN and CDR2 SYDVKM. With 5 bases removed from V and 4 bases from J, the gap between germline ends came to 9 bases. CDR3 in DNA: TGTGCCAGCAGTCCTTCACCTTACAATGAGCAGTTCTTC. Amino acids: CASSPSPYNEQFF.

This clonotype has just a few counts. This chain uses TRBV28 with TRBJ2-7; D remains ambiguous. The CDR3 is 12 amino acids. CDR1 is MDHEN and CDR2 is SYDVKM in the germline V gene. Trimming took 7 bases from V and 4 from J, leaving 11 bases between them. CDR3 loop: CASIGSGYEQYF. CDR3 in DNA: TGTGCCAGCATTGGCAGTGGATACGAGCAGTACTTC.

The rearrangement uses TRBV7-8 and TRBJ1-5; no definite D call. V gave up 0 bases and J gave up 3 bases, with 12 bases separating them. Germline-derived CDR1 and CDR2 are SGHVS and FQNEAQ. This CDR3 is built from 16 residues. CDR3 region: CASSLAGVVANQPQHF. The CDR3 DNA reads as TGTGCCAGCAGCTTAGCGGGCGTTGTGGCCAATCAGCCCCAGCATTTT.

This clonotype was seen only once. The rearrangement uses TRBV7-9 and TRBJ2-2; 7 positions agree with TRBD1. Germline V gene lookup returns CDR1 SEHNR and CDR2 FQNEAQ (reference sequence). The CDR3 loop spans 16 amino acids. V shed 5 bases, J shed 3 bases, and the junction held 9 bases outside the gene matches. The CDR3 is CASSPRQGQYTGELFF. CDR3 bases: TGTGCCAGCAGCCCCCGACAGGGACAGTACACCGGGGAGCTGTTTTTT.